The present T cell receptor (beta chain) was sequenced within a study of OX40 agonist ivuxolimab in advanced cancers. Points from the study as a whole: In the 0.1 to 3.0 mg/kg range, CD4+ and CD8+ blood T cells had expanded clonally by week 6.

The protocol was immunoSEQ multiplex PCR, while the TCRdb copy is restricted to in-frame clones and leaves out a portion. The repertoire includes 98,000 or so clones, nearly 90% of them detected once, and approximately 0.36% sits in the top ten. With respect to this clone: The antigen is undetermined.

Trimming took 0 bases from V and 2 from J, leaving 9 bases between them. CDR1 LGHNA and CDR2 YNFKEQ come from the germline V gene. The CDR3 spans 15 residues. This clonotype originated in an adult with an advanced solid tumor such as melanoma, head and neck, liver or kidney cancer. This rearrangement joins TRBV4-2 to TRBJ2-3, with D perhaps TRBD2 (6 bases). Sequences were derived from CD4+ or CD8+ T cells sorted from blood, sampled in a trial of the OX40 agonist ivuxolimab. The CDR3 DNA follows: TGTGCCAGCAGCCAAGATCGGGACTCCACAGATACGCAGTATTTT. It encodes CASSQDRDSTDTQYF.